A single sample gave rise to the 23 T cell receptor beta chains below, sequenced in a study of spatial heterogeneity in lung cancer. The time point was: sample taken at primary tumor resection. TCRdb analysed the 5' RACE reads with MiXCR anew, one entry per CDR3 protein. The data contain under 15,000 distinct CDR3 sequences, about 4.8% of them singletons. Notes on the study in general: Intratumoral expanded alpha and beta TCR counts were found to track tumor mutation counts.

Their recognized antigens are unknown. Sequenced material: lung tumor tissue, taken at surgery. Receptors were obtained from a female donor with early-stage non-small cell lung cancer.

At least ten counts were recorded for this clonotype. Since it is a stray read in a library aimed at alpha chains, this beta chain has a size that is not meaningful. J is TRBJ2-2 and V is TRBV20-1, with 9 positions matching TRBD2. The V segment lost 6 bases and the J segment 6 bases; nucleotides outside the gene matches: 8. The CDR3 covers 14 residues. Germline loops: CDR1 DFQATT, CDR2 SNEGSKA (reference sequence). DNA of the CDR3: TGCAGTGCAAGGTCGGCGGGGGGGCCCGGGGAGCTGTTTTTT. It translates to CSARSAGGPGELFF.

This clonotype was observed at least ten times. In a library made to pick up alpha chains, this beta chain is a stray read with a size that means little. This chain links TRBV12-3 or TRBV12-4 with TRBJ1-2; 8 bases line up with TRBD1. The V and J ends lost 6 bases and 7 bases, in that order; junction bases with no gene match: 7. The CDR3 runs to 13 residues. The CDR3 sequence is CASSYSGGGGYTF. The CDR3 DNA reads TGTGCCAGCAGCTATTCAGGGGGCGGTGGCTACACCTTC.

This clonotype was seen many times. This beta chain represents an off-target read in a library built for alpha chains; its size is of limited meaning. The V call is TRBV20-1, the J call TRBJ2-7; weak D call: TRBD1 (6 bases). Trimming removed 0 bases from V and 2 bases from J, with 14 bases in between. CDR1 is DFQATT, CDR2 SNEGSKA, per germline (reference sequence). The CDR3 spans 15 residues. The CDR3 is CSARENRAAPYEQYF. In DNA, the CDR3 is TGCAGTGCTAGAGAGAACAGGGCGGCCCCCTACGAGCAGTACTTC.

In this sample, this clonotype turned up many times. This beta chain is off target for a library built for alpha chains, so its abundance means little. The V and J genes are TRBV6-6 and TRBJ1-6, with 9 bases matching TRBD1. This CDR3 has 16 residues. Trimming cost V 0 bases and J 10 bases; bases outside gene matches: 7. Germline lookup yields CDR1 MNHNY and CDR2 SVGAGI (reference sequence). The CDR3, as DNA: TGTGCCAGCAGTTACTCCGGGACAGGGAAAATCTCACCCCTCCACTTT. Its translation: CASSYSGTGKISPLHF.

This clonotype was counted many times. This beta chain slipped into a library made for alpha chains as a stray read, so its size is not meaningful. This chain uses TRBV29-1 with TRBJ1-4; D is unresolved. Trimming took off 6 bases at V and 5 bases at J, with 13 bases between the two ends. The V gene's germline CDR1 is SQVTM and CDR2 ANQGSEA. This CDR3 has 13 amino acids. CDR3 nucleotide sequence: TGCAGCGTGGCCCGGAATCGGAATGAAAAACTGTTTTTT. This gives the protein CSVARNRNEKLFF.

Regarding this clonotype: This beta chain turned up in a library designed for alpha chains; as an off-target read, its abundance says little. V usage is TRBV15 and J usage is TRBJ1-2; perhaps TRBD1 as D (5 bases). V shed 4 bases and J shed 8 bases, with 14 bases lying between them. The CDR3 is 13 amino acids. Looked up from germline, CDR1 is LNHNV and CDR2 is YYDKDF (reference sequence). For the CDR3, the DNA is TGTGCCACCAGCACCGGGACCTGGTGGGGCTACACCTTC. This gives the protein CATSTGTWWGYTF. Combining the CDR3 with reference TRBV15 and TRBJ1-2 gives the whole variable domain DAMVIQNPRYQVTQFGKPVTLSCSQTLNHNVMYWYQQKSSQAPKLLFHYYDKDFNNEADTPDNFQSRRPNTSFCFLDIRSPGLGDTAMYLCATSTGTWWGYTFGSGTRLTVV.

This clonotype was counted many times. The junction departs from germline at one end; a sequencing error may be responsible. With the library built for alpha chains, this beta chain is off target and its frequency is not meaningful. The J gene is TRBJ1-1, the V gene TRBV6-5; 10 bases fit TRBD1. This CDR3 has 12 amino acids. Per germline, CDR1 MNHEY and CDR2 SVGAGI. As DNA, the CDR3 is TGTGCCAGCGGTTCCCTCGGGACAGGGGAGGCCTTT. Translating gives CASGSLGTGEAF.

The sample holds many counts of this clonotype. The library was prepared for alpha chains; this beta chain is a stray read, so its frequency means little. The V gene is TRBV5-1, the J gene TRBJ2-5; 15 bases map to TRBD2. V shed 4 bases and J 5 bases; nucleotides not matched to a gene: 15. Looked up from germline, CDR1 is SGHRS and CDR2 is YFSETQ. The CDR3 consists of 19 residues. CDR3 DNA sequence: TGCGCCAGCAGCACCATCCCAGGACTAGCGGGGGGGCTTGTTGAGACCCAGTACTTC. It is translated as CASSTIPGLAGGLVETQYF.

This clonotype is medium-sized. The library was prepared for alpha chains; this beta chain is a stray read, so its frequency means little. The gene calls are TRBV11-2 and TRBJ2-1; the match to TRBD2 covers 11 bases. V shed 3 bases, J shed 4 bases, and the junction held 2 bases outside the gene matches. Per germline, CDR1 SGHAT and CDR2 FQNNGV. This CDR3 region has 15 residues. The chain's CDR3 is CASSFVAGGYNEQFF. CDR3 nucleotide sequence: TGTGCCAGCAGCTTTGTAGCGGGGGGGTACAATGAGCAGTTCTTC.

Notes on this clonotype: A library made for alpha chains picked up this beta chain off target, so its size means little. The chain uses TRBV19 and TRBJ2-7; 11 bases are shared with TRBD2. CDR1 and CDR2 from the germline V gene are LNHDA and SQIVND (reference sequence). This CDR3 has 15 residues. V lost 5 bases and J lost 4; bases outside the gene matches: 7. CDR3 bases: TGTGCCAGTAGTTTGACTAGCGGGGCGACGTACGAGCAGTACTTC. Residues: CASSLTSGATYEQYF.

This clonotype was counted at least ten times. This beta chain appears as a stray read in a library generated for alpha chains; its size is not informative. This sequence joins TRBV29-1 and TRBJ2-4, with TRBD1 matching 7 bases. V lost 5 bases and J lost 2; bases outside the gene matches: 3. CDR3 length: 13 amino acids. The germline CDR1 and CDR2 sequences are SQVTM and ANQGSEA. CDR3 loop: CSVMTGTKNIQYF. Written as DNA, the CDR3 is TGCAGCGTTATGACAGGGACCAAAAACATTCAGTACTTC.

Remarks on this clonotype: Little can be read into the size of this beta chain, an off-target read in a library designed for alpha chains. V is TRBV12-3 or TRBV12-4 and J is TRBJ1-2; D call uncertain. CDR3 length: 13 residues. V lost 7 bases and J 5 bases, leaving 14 bases between the germline ends. In DNA form, the CDR3 reads TGTGCCAGCACCCAAGGACTCTTTTATGGCTACACCTTC. It yields the protein CASTQGLFYGYTF.

About this clonotype: With the library built for alpha chains, this beta chain is off target and its frequency is not meaningful. The chain recombines TRBV20-1 with TRBJ1-1; 7 nucleotides match TRBD1. This CDR3 region has 15 residues. Germline CDR1 DFQATT, CDR2 SNEGSKA (reference sequence). V trimming: 2 bases; J trimming: 0 bases; junction bases outside the gene matches: 6. In nucleotides, the CDR3 is TGCAGTGCTAGACCTATACAGGGGCTGAACACTGAAGCTTTCTTT. As protein: CSARPIQGLNTEAFF.

This clonotype was seen repeatedly, ten times or more. As an off-target read in a library built for alpha chains, this beta chain has a frequency of little significance. This rearrangement joins TRBV4-2 to TRBJ1-4; D remains unclear. Germline V gives CDR1 LGHNA, CDR2 YNFKEQ. This CDR3 has 15 amino acids. Between the trimmed V and J ends, which lost 0 bases and 5 bases, there was a span of 10 bases. The CDR3 DNA follows: TGTGCCAGCAGCCAAGATTTACAGTACAATGAAAAACTGTTTTTT. As protein: CASSQDLQYNEKLFF.

This clonotype counts as medium-sized (0.01 to 0.1%). This beta chain lies outside the target of a library built for alpha chains; its clone size means little. V gene TRBV28 combines with J gene TRBJ2-5; TRBD2 matches at 12 bases. Per germline, CDR1 MDHEN and CDR2 SYDVKM. Trimming removed 3 bases from V and 5 bases from J; junction bases left unmatched: 10. The CDR3 is 17 amino acids. The CDR3, as DNA: TGTGCCAGCAGTTTGTGGCTAGCGGGGGGGCCCAGGGAGACCCAGTACTTC. Translated: CASSLWLAGGPRETQYF.

This clonotype was seen ten or more times. This beta chain appears as a stray read in a library generated for alpha chains; its size is not informative. The chain links TRBV6-1 to TRBJ1-5; no definite D call. The CDR3 is made up of 16 amino acids. V lost 2 bases to trimming and J lost 1 base, with 12 bases between them. Germline V gene sequence: CDR1 MNHNS, CDR2 SASEGT. The CDR3 loop is CASSESVTGSNQPQHF. CDR3 in DNA: TGTGCCAGCAGTGAATCTGTCACTGGGAGCAATCAGCCCCAGCATTTT.

A word on this clonotype: Because the library targeted alpha chains, this beta chain is an off-target read whose size means little. The chain is built from TRBV20-1 and TRBJ1-4; perhaps TRBD1 as D (5 bases). Trimming stripped 6 bases from V and 3 bases from J, with 11 bases between. Germline CDR1 is DFQATT and CDR2 is SNEGSKA (reference sequence). This CDR3 region has 13 residues. The CDR3 spells CSAREMANEKLFF. The CDR3 DNA reads TGCAGTGCCAGGGAAATGGCTAATGAAAAACTGTTTTTT.

This clonotype turned up a few times. Little can be read into the size of this beta chain, an off-target read in a library designed for alpha chains. The rearrangement joins TRBV27 to TRBJ1-6; D uncertain. Germline V gene sequence: CDR1 MNHEY, CDR2 SMNVEV (reference sequence). This CDR3 is 13 amino acids long. Trimming removed 6 bases from V and 7 bases from J, with 10 bases in between. This chain's CDR3 is CASRPIGNSPLHF. The CDR3 DNA sequence: TGTGCCAGCAGGCCGATCGGCAATTCACCCCTCCACTTT.

This clonotype appeared many times. In a library made to pick up alpha chains, this beta chain is a stray read with a size that means little. The CDR3 DNA reads as TGTGCCAGCAGCCAGACCCTACTAGCGGGGGGCCTGTATGAGCAGTTCTTC. Translated, it gives CASSQTLLAGGLYEQFF. V is TRBV4-2 and J is TRBJ2-1, with TRBD2 matching 12 bases. From germline, CDR1 is LGHNA and CDR2 YNFKEQ. The CDR3 loop spans 17 amino acids. The ends lost 3 bases at V and 8 bases at J; junction bases unmatched: 11.

At least ten counts were recorded for this clonotype. Within a library made for alpha chains, this beta chain is off target, and its count is uninformative. The J gene is TRBJ2-1, the V gene TRBV3-1, with 9 positions matching TRBD2. Per the germline V gene, CDR1 is LGHDT and CDR2 is YNNKEL (reference sequence). The CDR3 loop spans 16 amino acids. V trimming: 4 bases; J trimming: 6 bases; junction bases outside the gene matches: 10. The CDR3 reads CASSPKVAGVGNEQFF. The CDR3 bases are TGTGCCAGCAGCCCTAAGGTAGCGGGGGTCGGCAATGAGCAGTTCTTC.

A note on this clonotype: This beta chain came through as a stray read in a library set up for alpha chains, and its size says little. V usage is TRBV5-1 and J usage is TRBJ2-7; possible D gene TRBD1, 5 bases. In germline, CDR1 is SGHRS, CDR2 YFSETQ. V lost 0 bases, J lost 0 bases, and 7 bases lay in between. This CDR3 region has 14 residues. CDR3 sequence reads: CASSLGGTSYEQYF. In DNA, the CDR3 is TGCGCCAGCAGCTTGGGGGGCACCTCCTACGAGCAGTACTTC.

This clonotype has at least ten counts. This beta chain is an off-target read within a library intended for alpha chains, so its frequency means little. The gene calls are TRBV20-1 and TRBJ2-1; TRBD1 is a possible D gene (6 bases). Germline values: CDR1 DFQATT, CDR2 SNEGSKA (reference sequence). This CDR3 is built from 15 residues. Trimming shortened V by 6 bases and J by 8 bases, and 23 bases separated the two germline ends. DNA for the CDR3: TGCAGTGCCTCACCAGGGACACCAGAGATCGATGAGCAGTTCTTC. Translation: CSASPGTPEIDEQFF.

Ten or more counts support this clonotype. The library was prepared for alpha chains; this beta chain is a stray read, so its frequency means little. The genes are TRBV28 and TRBJ2-7, with 10 positions matching TRBD1. This CDR3 contains 14 residues. CDR1 is MDHEN, CDR2 SYDVKM, per germline. V was clipped by 4 bases and J by 3 bases; unmatched bases: 3. The DNA of the CDR3 is TGTGCCAGCAGTTCGACAGGGGGCCTCTACGAGCAGTACTTC. Residues: CASSSTGGLYEQYF.